One and the same sample provided the 4 T cell receptor beta chains below, sequenced in a study of identical twins. MiXCR, applied by TCRdb to the 5' RACE reads, yields one record per CDR3 protein. Here the sample spans a few hundred thousand distinct CDR3 sequences, roughly 13% being singletons. This sample was also put to use in a study of yellow fever vaccine responses in identical twins.

Specimen: CD4+ T cells sorted from blood. The origin of the receptors is a woman under 30 in good health.

V and J are TRBV12-3 or TRBV12-4 and TRBJ2-5; 12 nucleotides match TRBD2. Trimming at V came to 3 bases and at J to 2 bases, leaving 7 bases not matched to a gene. The CDR3 loop spans 17 amino acids. The CDR3 region is CASSFGASGGAQETQYF. The CDR3 region has the DNA TGTGCCAGCAGTTTTGGAGCTAGCGGGGGGGCTCAAGAGACCCAGTACTTC.

The chain links TRBV2 to TRBJ2-5, with D perhaps TRBD1 or TRBD2 (6 bases each). This CDR3 region has 16 residues. Germline V lookup: CDR1 SNHLY, CDR2 FYNNEI. Trimming pared 1 base from V and 5 bases from J, leaving 17 bases between. The CDR3, as DNA: TGTGCCAGCAGTGAAGATCTCAGGGGCGGAGGGGAGACCCAGTACTTC. This encodes CASSEDLRGGGETQYF.

This clonotype was detected only a few times. The J gene is TRBJ2-7, the V gene TRBV20-1, with TRBD2 identical over 9 bases. This CDR3 is 14 amino acids long. J was trimmed by 4 bases and V by 0 bases; bases with no gene match: 4. Germline CDR1 is DFQATT and CDR2 is SNEGSKA (reference sequence). The CDR3: CSARDPLAGYEQYF. The CDR3 DNA reads TGCAGTGCTAGAGATCCGCTAGCGGGATACGAGCAGTACTTC.

J is TRBJ2-5 and V is TRBV5-1, with D perhaps being TRBD1 or TRBD2 (5 bases each). V lost 1 base and J 5 bases, leaving 12 bases between the germline ends. There are 14 residues in the CDR3. In germline, CDR1 is SGHRS, CDR2 YFSETQ. The CDR3 loop reads CASSLMPGAETQYF. The CDR3 DNA follows: TGCGCCAGCAGCTTGATGCCCGGGGCGGAGACCCAGTACTTC.